This entry is about one T cell receptor (beta chain). There are 14 residues in the CDR3. Trimming stripped 1 base from V and 5 bases from J, with 11 bases between. The germline V gene encodes CDR1 SGHTA and CDR2 FQGNSA. This sample stems from a study of T cell responses to AZD1222 COVID-19 vaccine. Assay used: immunoSEQ multiplex PCR; TCRdb lists only in-frame clones, some missing. The sample includes roughly 200,000 clones, around 92% of them seen just once. The material was peripheral blood, obtained on day 0 of AZD1222 vaccination. The TCR comes from an adult in good health. J is TRBJ1-2 and V is TRBV7-2, with D maybe TRBD1 (5 bases). CDR3 sequence: CASSLEGTAYGYTF. CDR3 nucleotides: TGTGCCAGCAGCTTAGAGGGGACGGCTTATGGCTACACCTTC.